This paragraph covers one T cell receptor beta chain sequence. Its antigen is not known. These data come from a study of T cell responses to AZD1222 COVID-19 vaccine. Whole-study context: Pooling covered second doses at about 4 or about 12 weeks. Study results and limitations: The breadth and depth of Spike-specific TCRs increased once two AZD1222 doses had been given.

TCRdb's copy holds only in-frame clones and misses some; the assay was immunoSEQ multiplex PCR. This table has around 150,000 clones, 94% appearing once. V gave up 2 bases and J gave up 3 bases, with 19 bases separating them. The CDR3 runs to 17 residues. Germline-derived CDR1 and CDR2 are MDHEN and SYDVKM. Sequenced here: peripheral blood, sampled on day 0 of AZD1222 vaccination. The rearrangement links TRBV28 to TRBJ1-2, with unresolved D. The receptor comes from an adult in good health. Here the CDR3 DNA reads TGTGCCAGCAGTTTAAATAGGTTGGGGTCTCCCTACTATGGCTACACCTTC. Translated, it gives CASSLNRLGSPYYGYTF.